What follows are 22 T cell receptor beta chains derived from one specimen sequenced in a study of T cell changes during pregnancy in multiple sclerosis. Some clones are missing from TCRdb's copy, which holds only in-frame ones; the method was immunoSEQ multiplex PCR. The sample lists roughly 72,000 clones; about 89% were seen once. The source material was peripheral blood, sampled in the first trimester of pregnancy. These receptors all come from a female donor in good health, enrolled as a control in a pregnancy study.

This sequence joins TRBV6-5 and TRBJ2-7; no clear D gene. Per the germline V gene, CDR1 is MNHEY and CDR2 is SVGAGI. Trimming pared 0 bases from V and 3 bases from J, leaving 12 bases between. The CDR3 loop spans 15 amino acids. CDR3 DNA: TGTGCCAGCAGTTACTCTCTCGGGTCTGACTACGAGCAGTACTTC. Its protein product is CASSYSLGSDYEQYF.

This clone was seen a single time. The rearrangement links TRBV9 to TRBJ2-1; 8 bases map to TRBD2. The V and J ends lost 4 bases and 9 bases, in that order; junction bases with no gene match: 12. From germline, CDR1 is SGDLS and CDR2 YYNGEE. CDR3 length: 15 residues. CDR3 bases: TGTGCCAGCAGCTCCTCGTTCGGAGCGGGGGTTGAGCAGTTCTTC. Translation: CASSSSFGAGVEQFF. The full variable domain, with the rest looked up from reference TRBV9 and TRBJ2-1, is DSGVTQTPKHLITATGQRVTLRCSPRSGDLSVYWYQQSLDQGLQFLIQYYNGEERAKGNILERFSAQQFPDLHSELNLSSLELGDSALYFCASSSSFGAGVEQFFGPGTRLTVL.

The chain links TRBV5-1 to TRBJ1-1; D gene ambiguous. This CDR3 has 13 residues. Germline V gives CDR1 SGHRS, CDR2 YFSETQ. Trimming pared 3 bases from V and 3 bases from J, leaving 9 bases between. The CDR3 DNA sequence: TGCGCCAGCAGCTCTACAGTGCACACTGAAGCTTTCTTT. It is translated as CASSSTVHTEAFF.

V gene TRBV5-6 combines with J gene TRBJ2-7; 14 positions agree with TRBD2. This CDR3 contains 14 residues. J was trimmed by 5 bases and V by 5 bases; bases with no gene match: 3. The germline gives CDR1 SGHDT, CDR2 YYEEEE. The CDR3: CASRGTSGSHEQYF. For the CDR3, the DNA is TGTGCCAGCAGGGGGACTAGCGGGAGCCACGAGCAGTACTTC.

The V call is TRBV5-1, the J call TRBJ1-4, with D perhaps TRBD1 (5 bases). CDR1 and CDR2 from the germline V gene are SGHRS and YFSETQ. Deletions cut 4 bases from V and 11 bases from J, with 15 bases between. The CDR3 spans 13 residues. CDR3 residues: CASSPGGRGKLFF. The CDR3 DNA is TGCGCCAGCAGCCCCGGGGGTCGGGGGAAACTGTTTTTT.

The chain joins TRBV9 to TRBJ2-1, with a weak D call TRBD1 (6 bases). The CDR3 contains 15 residues. Germline V gene sequence: CDR1 SGDLS, CDR2 YYNGEE. The V and J ends lost 2 bases and 8 bases respectively, with 17 bases between them. The CDR3 DNA reads as TGTGCCAGCAGCGTTACAGGGATCCGTTTTGATGAGCAGTTCTTC. Translation gives CASSVTGIRFDEQFF.

This clone was picked up a small number of times. The CDR3 DNA reads TGTGCCAGCAGCCCCCAGCGGACTAGCGGGAGGGGCGGCACAGATACGCAGTATTTT. Amino acids: CASSPQRTSGRGGTDTQYF. V gene TRBV7-6 combines with J gene TRBJ2-3, with 15 bases fitting TRBD2. The V gene end was trimmed by 5 bases and the J gene end by 1 base; junction bases not matched to a gene: 10. The CDR3 contains 19 residues. Germline V gene sequence: CDR1 SGHVS, CDR2 FNYEAQ.

The chain recombines TRBV19 with TRBJ2-7, with TRBD2 as a possible D gene (5 bases). CDR1 is LNHDA and CDR2 is SQIVND in the germline V gene (reference sequence). Trimming removed 4 bases from V and 0 bases from J, with 10 bases in between. The CDR3 runs 14 residues. The CDR3: CASSTDSSSYEQYF. DNA for the CDR3: TGTGCCAGTAGTACGGACTCCAGCTCCTACGAGCAGTACTTC. Filled out from reference TRBV19 and TRBJ2-7, the complete variable domain reads DGGITQSPKYLFRKEGQNVTLSCEQNLNHDAMYWYRQDPGQGLRLIYYSQIVNDFQKGDIAEGYSVSREKKESFPLTVTSAQKNPTAFYLCASSTDSSSYEQYFGPGTRLTVT.

This clone was found once. CDR3 loop: CASSITGLAYNEQFF. CDR3 nucleotides: TGTGCCAGCAGCATCACGGGACTAGCGTACAATGAGCAGTTCTTC. The chain combines TRBV5-4 with TRBJ2-1; 10 bases are a match to TRBD2. The germline V gene has CDR1 SGHNT and CDR2 YYREEE (reference sequence). This CDR3 has 15 residues. Germline trimming cut 4 bases from V and 4 bases from J; bases unmatched to any gene: 5.

The genes are TRBV28 and TRBJ1-1; D is uncertain. Trimming stripped 3 bases from V and 2 bases from J, with 13 bases between. This CDR3 has 15 residues. Germline-derived CDR1 and CDR2 are MDHEN and SYDVKM. CDR3 nucleotide sequence: TGTGCCAGCAGTTTTAGCGTTCGGGGTAACACTGAAGCTTTCTTT. It encodes CASSFSVRGNTEAFF.

CDR3 coding DNA: TGTGCCAGCAGGCTCGACAGTAGCAATCAGCCCCAGCATTTT. Protein: CASRLDSSNQPQHF. V is TRBV2 and J is TRBJ1-5, with D perhaps TRBD1 (5 bases). The CDR3 contains 14 residues. The germline CDR1 and CDR2 sequences are SNHLY and FYNNEI. The germline V and J ends were trimmed by 6 bases and 0 bases, with 9 bases remaining between them.

The V and J genes are TRBV4-1 and TRBJ2-1, with 15 bases fitting TRBD2. This CDR3 region has 17 residues. V lost 6 bases and J lost 3; bases outside the gene matches: 6. In germline, CDR1 is MGHRA, CDR2 YSYEKL. The CDR3 protein is CASRGGLAGGSYNEQFF. CDR3 in DNA: TGCGCCAGCAGAGGGGGACTAGCGGGAGGCAGCTACAATGAGCAGTTCTTC.

The V and J genes are TRBV6-4 and TRBJ1-2, with 7 bases aligning to TRBD1. The CDR3 extends over 20 amino acids. After removal of 1 base from V and 3 bases from J, the junction contained 20 bases not matched to a gene. CDR1 MRHNA and CDR2 SNTAGT come from the germline V gene. CDR3 DNA sequence: TGTGCCAGCAGTGACTTTTACTGCGGGACAGCGGCTCAACTAGACTATGGCTACACCTTC. Protein: CASSDFYCGTAAQLDYGYTF.

This chain joins TRBV6-6 and TRBJ1-1; 9 bases are shared with TRBD1. Per germline, CDR1 MNHNY and CDR2 SVGAGI (reference sequence). The CDR3 runs to 14 residues. The junction had 2 bases not matched to a gene; V was cut back by 5 bases and J by 1 base. Written as DNA, the CDR3 is TGTGCCAGCAGTCAGGGACAGGGGAACACTGAAGCTTTCTTT. It codes for CASSQGQGNTEAFF.

The rearrangement links TRBV28 to TRBJ2-6; D gene ambiguous. This CDR3 contains 16 residues. The ends were cut back, 3 bases at V and 0 bases at J, with 9 bases in the middle. In germline, CDR1 is MDHEN, CDR2 SYDVKM. CDR3 nucleotides: TGTGCCAGCAGTTTTTATCTCAGCTCTGGGGCCAACGTCCTGACTTTC. As protein: CASSFYLSSGANVLTF.

This sequence joins TRBV4-1 and TRBJ1-4; TRBD1 agrees at 9 bases. Unmatched junction bases numbered 8, after V lost 4 bases and J lost 5 bases. Looked up from germline, CDR1 is MGHRA and CDR2 is YSYEKL. The CDR3 has 16 amino acids. CDR3 protein: CASSPGQGPLNEKLFF. The CDR3 coding sequence is TGCGCCAGCAGCCCAGGACAGGGGCCCCTCAATGAAAAACTGTTTTTT.

V and J are TRBV2 and TRBJ1-2; D perhaps matches TRBD1 (6 bases). Trimming removed 3 bases from V and 2 bases from J, with 7 bases in between. This CDR3 region has 13 residues. CDR1 and CDR2 from the germline V gene are SNHLY and FYNNEI. CDR3 in DNA: TGTGCCAGCAGTGAGCAGGGGAACTATGGCTACACCTTC. Its protein is CASSEQGNYGYTF.

The chain couples TRBV5-4 to TRBJ2-5; possible D gene TRBD1, 6 bases. V was trimmed by 6 bases and J by 3 bases, leaving 12 bases between them. The CDR3 loop spans 13 amino acids. Germline assignment: CDR1 SGHNT and CDR2 YYREEE (reference sequence). The CDR3 region is CASTRGNEETQYF. The CDR3, as DNA: TGTGCCAGCACCAGGGGAAATGAAGAGACCCAGTACTTC.

This chain connects TRBV6-6 to TRBJ2-3; a possible D gene is TRBD2 (7 bases). Trimming took 5 bases from V and 0 from J, leaving 15 bases between them. CDR3 size: 16 residues. Germline V lookup: CDR1 MNHNY, CDR2 SVGAGI (reference sequence). The CDR3 DNA reads TGTGCCAGCAGTCCCGCGGGGGCGCGTAGCACAGATACGCAGTATTTT. The encoded protein is CASSPAGARSTDTQYF.

The gene calls are TRBV7-9 and TRBJ2-5; unclear D gene. V was cut by 5 bases and J by 4 bases, with 8 bases left in between. Per the germline V gene, CDR1 is SEHNR and CDR2 is FQNEAQ (reference sequence). There are 12 residues in the CDR3. CDR3 in amino acids: CASSRPVETQYF. DNA for the CDR3: TGTGCCAGCAGCCGCCCGGTAGAGACCCAGTACTTC.

This chain links TRBV28 with TRBJ1-5; D is unresolved. V shed 1 base and J shed 10 bases, with 17 bases lying between them. This CDR3 has 15 residues. Germline V gene sequence: CDR1 MDHEN, CDR2 SYDVKM. The DNA for the CDR3 is TGTGCCAGCAGTTTATACCGGGATCTCCTAGGTCCCCAGCATTTT. Protein: CASSLYRDLLGPQHF.

The gene calls are TRBV11-3 and TRBJ2-1; D possibly corresponds to TRBD1 (6 bases). The CDR3 has 15 amino acids. Trimming cost V 6 bases and J 4 bases, with 16 bases left between them. CDR1 is SGHNT and CDR2 is YENEEA in the germline V gene. In DNA, the CDR3 is TGTGCCAGCAGTCTCAGCGCACAGGGTTACAATGAGCAGTTCTTC. Its protein is CASSLSAQGYNEQFF.